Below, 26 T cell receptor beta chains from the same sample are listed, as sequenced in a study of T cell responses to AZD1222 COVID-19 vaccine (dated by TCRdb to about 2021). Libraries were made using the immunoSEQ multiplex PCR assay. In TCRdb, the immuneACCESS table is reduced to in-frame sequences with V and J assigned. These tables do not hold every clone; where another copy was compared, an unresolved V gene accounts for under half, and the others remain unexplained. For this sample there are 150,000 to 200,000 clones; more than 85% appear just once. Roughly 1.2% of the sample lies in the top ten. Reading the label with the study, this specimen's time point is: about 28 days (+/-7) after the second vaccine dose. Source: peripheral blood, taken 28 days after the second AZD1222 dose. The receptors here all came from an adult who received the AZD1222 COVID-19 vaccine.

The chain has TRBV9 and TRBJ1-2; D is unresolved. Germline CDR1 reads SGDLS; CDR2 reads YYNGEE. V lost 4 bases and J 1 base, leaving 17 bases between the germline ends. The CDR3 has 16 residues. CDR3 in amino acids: CASSPRPAGDNYGYTF. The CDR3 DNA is TGTGCCAGCAGCCCCCGACCCGCGGGCGATAACTATGGCTACACCTTC. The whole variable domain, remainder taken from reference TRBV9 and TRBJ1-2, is DSGVTQTPKHLITATGQRVTLRCSPRSGDLSVYWYQQSLDQGLQFLIQYYNGEERAKGNILERFSAQQFPDLHSELNLSSLELGDSALYFCASSPRPAGDNYGYTFGSGTRLTVV.

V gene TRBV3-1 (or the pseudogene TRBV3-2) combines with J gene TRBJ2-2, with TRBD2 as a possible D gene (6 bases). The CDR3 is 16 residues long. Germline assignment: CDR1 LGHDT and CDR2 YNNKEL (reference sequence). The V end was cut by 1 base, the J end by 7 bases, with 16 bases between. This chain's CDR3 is CASSQVTGDWIGELFF. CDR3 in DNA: TGTGCCAGCAGCCAAGTAACGGGGGATTGGATCGGGGAGCTGTTTTTT.

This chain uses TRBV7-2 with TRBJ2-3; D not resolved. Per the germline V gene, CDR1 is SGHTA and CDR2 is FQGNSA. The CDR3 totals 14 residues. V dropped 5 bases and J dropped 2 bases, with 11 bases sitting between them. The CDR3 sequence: CASSIAGNTDTQYF. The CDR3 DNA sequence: TGTGCCAGCAGCATCGCTGGAAACACAGATACGCAGTATTTT.

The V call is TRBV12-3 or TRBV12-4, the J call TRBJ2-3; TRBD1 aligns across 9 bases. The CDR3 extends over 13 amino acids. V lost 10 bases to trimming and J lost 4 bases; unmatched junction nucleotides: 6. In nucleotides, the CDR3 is TGTGCCACCCCGGGACAGGGCCCAGATACGCAGTATTTT. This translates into CATPGQGPDTQYF.

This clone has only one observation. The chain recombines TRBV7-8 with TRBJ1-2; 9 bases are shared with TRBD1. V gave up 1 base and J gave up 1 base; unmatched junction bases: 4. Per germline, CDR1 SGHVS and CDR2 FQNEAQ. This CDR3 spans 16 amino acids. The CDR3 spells CASSLGGTGYNYGYTF. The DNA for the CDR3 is TGTGCCAGCAGCTTAGGAGGGACAGGGTATAACTATGGCTACACCTTC.

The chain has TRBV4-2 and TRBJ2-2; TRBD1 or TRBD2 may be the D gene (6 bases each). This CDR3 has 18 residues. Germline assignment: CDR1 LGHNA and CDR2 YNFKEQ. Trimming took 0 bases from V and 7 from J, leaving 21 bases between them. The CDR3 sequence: CASSQEGIWGAINGELFF. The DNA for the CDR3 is TGTGCCAGCAGCCAAGAAGGAATTTGGGGGGCGATTAACGGGGAGCTGTTTTTT.

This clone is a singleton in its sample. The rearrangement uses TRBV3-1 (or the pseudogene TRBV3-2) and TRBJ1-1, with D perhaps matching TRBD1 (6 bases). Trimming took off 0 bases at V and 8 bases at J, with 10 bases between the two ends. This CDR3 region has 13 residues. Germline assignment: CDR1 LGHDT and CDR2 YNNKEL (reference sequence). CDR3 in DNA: TGTGCCAGCAGCCAAGATTCTGGGACAGAAGCTTTCTTT. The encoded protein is CASSQDSGTEAFF.

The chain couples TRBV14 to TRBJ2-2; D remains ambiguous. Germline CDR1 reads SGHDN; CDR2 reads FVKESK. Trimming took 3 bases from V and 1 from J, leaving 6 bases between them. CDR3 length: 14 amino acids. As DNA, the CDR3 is TGTGCCAGCAGCCAGGTTCAGAACACCGGGGAGCTGTTTTTT. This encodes CASSQVQNTGELFF.

CDR3 nucleotides: TGCGCCAGCAGCATCGGGACGGGGAATAGGGAGCAGTTCTTC. Protein sequence: CASSIGTGNREQFF. The chain recombines TRBV5-1 with TRBJ2-1; the D call may be TRBD1 or TRBD2 (5 bases each). The CDR3 contains 14 residues. The germline V gene encodes CDR1 SGHRS and CDR2 YFSETQ. V lost 4 bases to trimming and J lost 10 bases, with 18 bases between them.

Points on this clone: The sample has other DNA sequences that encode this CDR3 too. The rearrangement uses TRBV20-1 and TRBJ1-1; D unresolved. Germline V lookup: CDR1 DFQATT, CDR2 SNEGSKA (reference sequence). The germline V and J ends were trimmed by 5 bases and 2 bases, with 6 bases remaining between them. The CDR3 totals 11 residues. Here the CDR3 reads CSAYRNTEAFF. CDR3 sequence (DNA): TGCAGTGCTTACAGAAACACTGAAGCTTTCTTT.

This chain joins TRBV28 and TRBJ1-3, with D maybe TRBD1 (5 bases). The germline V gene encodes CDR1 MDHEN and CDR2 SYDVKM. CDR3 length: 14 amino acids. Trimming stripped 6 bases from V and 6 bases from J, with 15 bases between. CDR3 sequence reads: CASRPGHLENTIYF. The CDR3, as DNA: TGTGCCAGCAGACCAGGACACCTGGAAAACACCATATATTTT.

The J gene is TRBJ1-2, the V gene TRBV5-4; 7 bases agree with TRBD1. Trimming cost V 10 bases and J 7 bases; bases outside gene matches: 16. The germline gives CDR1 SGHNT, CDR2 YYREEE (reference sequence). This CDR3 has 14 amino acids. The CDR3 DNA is TGTGCCGGAATCGATAGGGGGCGCGGTGGTGGCTACACCTTC. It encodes CAGIDRGRGGGYTF.

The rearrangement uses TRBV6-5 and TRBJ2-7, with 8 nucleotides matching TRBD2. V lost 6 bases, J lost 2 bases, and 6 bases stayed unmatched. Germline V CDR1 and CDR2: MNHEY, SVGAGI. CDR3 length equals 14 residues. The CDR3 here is CASRSTSGAYEQYF. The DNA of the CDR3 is TGTGCCAGCAGGAGTACTAGCGGCGCCTACGAGCAGTACTTC.

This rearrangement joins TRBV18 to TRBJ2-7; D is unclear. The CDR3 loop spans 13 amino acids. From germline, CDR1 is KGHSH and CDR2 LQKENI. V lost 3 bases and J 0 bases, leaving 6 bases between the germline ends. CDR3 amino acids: CASSPASSYEQYF. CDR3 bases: TGTGCCAGCTCACCGGCCAGCTCCTACGAGCAGTACTTC.

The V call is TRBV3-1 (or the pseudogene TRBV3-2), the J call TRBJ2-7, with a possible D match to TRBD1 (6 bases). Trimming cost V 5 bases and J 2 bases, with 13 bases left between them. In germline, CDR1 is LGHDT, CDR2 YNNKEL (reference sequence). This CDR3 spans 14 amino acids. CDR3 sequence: CASSSSGVPYEQYF. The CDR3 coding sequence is TGTGCCAGCAGCTCTTCAGGGGTTCCCTACGAGCAGTACTTC.

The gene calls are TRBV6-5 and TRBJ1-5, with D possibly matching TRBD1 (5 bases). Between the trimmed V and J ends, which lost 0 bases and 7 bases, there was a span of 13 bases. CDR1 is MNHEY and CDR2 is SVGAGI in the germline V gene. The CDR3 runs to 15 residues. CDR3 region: CASSYSNQGLQPQHF. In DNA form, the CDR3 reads TGTGCCAGCAGTTACTCGAACCAGGGTCTACAGCCCCAGCATTTT.

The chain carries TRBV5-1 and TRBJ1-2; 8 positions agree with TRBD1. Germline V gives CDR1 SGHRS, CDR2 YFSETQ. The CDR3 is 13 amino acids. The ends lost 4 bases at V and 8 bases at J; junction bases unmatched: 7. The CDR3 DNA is TGCGCCAGCAGCGTGGGACAGGCGTTAGGCTACACCTTC. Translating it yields CASSVGQALGYTF.

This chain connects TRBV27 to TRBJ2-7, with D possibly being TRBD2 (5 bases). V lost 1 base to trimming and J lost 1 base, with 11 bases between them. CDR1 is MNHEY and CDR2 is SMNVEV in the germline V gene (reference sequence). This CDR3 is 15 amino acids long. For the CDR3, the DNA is TGTGCCAGCAGTTTATACCCGGGGTTGTCCTACGAGCAGTACTTC. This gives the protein CASSLYPGLSYEQYF.

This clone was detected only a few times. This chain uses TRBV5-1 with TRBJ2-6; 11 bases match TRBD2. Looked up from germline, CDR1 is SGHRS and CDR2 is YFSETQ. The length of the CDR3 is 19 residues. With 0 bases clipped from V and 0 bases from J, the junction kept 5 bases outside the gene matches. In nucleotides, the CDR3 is TGCGCCAGCAGCTTGGTAATCCTAGCGGGAGGCTCTGGGGCCAACGTCCTGACTTTC. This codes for CASSLVILAGGSGANVLTF.

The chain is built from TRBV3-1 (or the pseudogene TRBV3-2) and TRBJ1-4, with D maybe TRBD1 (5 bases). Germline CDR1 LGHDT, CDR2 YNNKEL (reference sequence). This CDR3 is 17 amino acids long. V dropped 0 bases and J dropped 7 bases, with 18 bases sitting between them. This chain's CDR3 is CASSQEGLYRTGEKLFF. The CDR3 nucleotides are TGTGCCAGCAGCCAAGAAGGGCTTTACAGGACGGGTGAAAAACTGTTTTTT.

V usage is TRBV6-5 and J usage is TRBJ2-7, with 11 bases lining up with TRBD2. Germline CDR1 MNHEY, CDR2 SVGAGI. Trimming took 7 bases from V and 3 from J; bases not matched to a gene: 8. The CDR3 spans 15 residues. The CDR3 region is CASTNSGRAGYEQYF. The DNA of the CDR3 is TGTGCCAGCACTAATAGCGGGAGGGCCGGCTACGAGCAGTACTTC.

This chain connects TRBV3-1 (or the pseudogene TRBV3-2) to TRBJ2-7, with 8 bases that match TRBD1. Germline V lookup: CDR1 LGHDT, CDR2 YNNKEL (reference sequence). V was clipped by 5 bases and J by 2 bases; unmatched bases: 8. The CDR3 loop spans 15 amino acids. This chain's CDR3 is CASSSRTGRPYEQYF. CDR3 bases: TGTGCCAGCAGCTCACGGACAGGGAGGCCCTACGAGCAGTACTTC.

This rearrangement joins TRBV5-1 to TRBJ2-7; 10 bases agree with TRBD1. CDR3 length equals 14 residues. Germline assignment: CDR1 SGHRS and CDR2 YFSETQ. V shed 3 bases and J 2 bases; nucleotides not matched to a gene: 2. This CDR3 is CASSSGQGPYEQYF. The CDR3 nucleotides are TGCGCCAGCAGCTCGGGACAGGGGCCCTACGAGCAGTACTTC.

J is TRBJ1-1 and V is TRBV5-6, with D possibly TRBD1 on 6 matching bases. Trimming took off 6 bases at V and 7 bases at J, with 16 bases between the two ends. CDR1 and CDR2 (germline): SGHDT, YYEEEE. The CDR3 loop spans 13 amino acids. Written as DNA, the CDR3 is TGTGCCAGCACCAGGCGGGGGCTTAATGAAGCTTTCTTT. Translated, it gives CASTRRGLNEAFF. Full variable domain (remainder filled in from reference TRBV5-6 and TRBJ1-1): DAGVTQSPTHLIKTRGQQVTLRCSPKSGHDTVSWYQQALGQGPQFIFQYYEEEERQRGNFPDRFSGHQFPNYSSELNVNALLLGDSALYLCASTRRGLNEAFFGQGTRLTVV.

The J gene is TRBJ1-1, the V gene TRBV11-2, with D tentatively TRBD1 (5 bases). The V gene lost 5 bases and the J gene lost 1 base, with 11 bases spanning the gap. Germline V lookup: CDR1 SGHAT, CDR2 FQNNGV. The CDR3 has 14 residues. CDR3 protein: CASSPIGTNTEAFF. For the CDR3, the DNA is TGTGCCAGCAGCCCCATTGGGACGAACACTGAAGCTTTCTTT.

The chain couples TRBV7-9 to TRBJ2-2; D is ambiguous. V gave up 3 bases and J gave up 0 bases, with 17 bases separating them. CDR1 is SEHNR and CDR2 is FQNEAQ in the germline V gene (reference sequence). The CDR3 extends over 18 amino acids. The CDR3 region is CASSFAPAKDTNTGELFF. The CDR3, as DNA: TGTGCCAGCAGCTTCGCGCCGGCTAAAGATACGAACACCGGGGAGCTGTTTTTT. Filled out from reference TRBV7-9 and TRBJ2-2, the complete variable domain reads DTGVSQNPRHKITKRGQNVTFRCDPISEHNRLYWYRQTLGQGPEFLTYFQNEAQLEKSRLLSDRFSAERPKGSFSTLEIQRTEQGDSAMYLCASSFAPAKDTNTGELFFGEGSRLTVL.